This T cell receptor beta chain appears in the sequencing data of a study of spatial heterogeneity in lung cancer. The study's findings and limits: Tumor mutation counts were tracked by expanded intratumoral alpha and beta TCR counts.

The time point denotes: sample taken at primary tumor resection. Donation came from approximately 69 patients with untreated early-stage non-small cell lung cancer. Whole RNA came from tumor, nontumor lung or frozen PBMC and was sequenced without being sorted. V shed 4 bases and J shed 2 bases, with 3 bases lying between them. Germline assignment: CDR1 SGHNT and CDR2 YYREEE (reference sequence). This CDR3 is 11 amino acids long. This clonotype is categorized as medium-sized. Its matching antigen is unknown. Each CDR3 protein gets one entry after TCRdb re-called the 5' RACE reads with MiXCR. The data show approximately 12,000 distinct CDR3 sequences, around 10% seen once.

Sequenced material: lung tumor tissue, taken at surgery. This chain connects TRBV5-4 to TRBJ1-1, with D uncertain. This TCR came from a female donor with early-stage non-small cell lung cancer. In DNA, the CDR3 is TGTGCCAGCAGCAAAAACACTGAAGCTTTCTTT. Its translation is CASSKNTEAFF.